A selection of T cell receptor beta chains follows, all from one sample in a study of T cells after yellow fever vaccination. TCRdb analysed the 5' RACE reads with MiXCR anew, one entry per CDR3 protein. This repertoire shows a few hundred thousand distinct CDR3 sequences, about a sixth found once; its top ten account for approximately 15%. The sample here was PBMCs, taken 5 days after the first yellow fever vaccination. The origin of the receptors is a man aged 18-30 years who received the YFV17D yellow fever vaccine. Both conserved end residues are part of each CDR3. Each record gives: J gene, D gene, clone size, V gene, CDR3 DNA, CDR3 protein. The D gene is left open where the match is weak. The size field is filled for only some rows; it gives once, few, many or a size class.

j_call: TRBJ2-4; d_call: NA; clone_size: few; v_call: TRBV28; cdr3_nt: TGTGCCAGCAGTCCCGACACCCCCAACATTCAGTACTTC; cdr3_aa: CASSPDTPNIQYF
j_call: TRBJ2-3; d_call: NA; clone_size: NA; v_call: TRBV10-3; cdr3_nt: TGTGCCATCAGTCTGGGCAGAAGCACAGATACGCAGTATTTT; cdr3_aa: CAISLGRSTDTQYF
j_call: TRBJ1-4; d_call: NA; clone_size: NA; v_call: TRBV10-3; cdr3_nt: TGTGCCATCAGTGAGTCGATCGCAGGAGCGCTAAATGAAAAACTGTTTTTT; cdr3_aa: CAISESIAGALNEKLFF
j_call: TRBJ1-2; d_call: NA; clone_size: NA; v_call: TRBV10-3; cdr3_nt: TGTGCCATCAGTGGTCTGAGGGAGCTCAGCTATGGCTACACCTTC; cdr3_aa: CAISGLRELSYGYTF
j_call: TRBJ2-1; d_call: NA; clone_size: NA; v_call: TRBV11-2; cdr3_nt: TGTGCCAGCAGCGTCTGGCTTGGTTCTGTCTATGAGCAGTTCTTC; cdr3_aa: CASSVWLGSVYEQFF
j_call: TRBJ1-1; d_call: NA; clone_size: few; v_call: TRBV5-4; cdr3_nt: TGTGCCAGCAGCTTGGTCGGGGCGCCGAACACTGAAGCTTTCTTT; cdr3_aa: CASSLVGAPNTEAFF
j_call: TRBJ1-2; d_call: TRBD1; clone_size: many; v_call: TRBV2; cdr3_nt: TGTGCCAGCAGACCGGGACAGGGAATCGCAAGGAACTATGGCTACACCTTC; cdr3_aa: CASRPGQGIARNYGYTF
j_call: TRBJ1-1; d_call: NA; clone_size: NA; v_call: TRBV7-8; cdr3_nt: TGTGCCAGCAGCCCTCACGGACCCACGGGAACTGAAGCTTTCTTT; cdr3_aa: CASSPHGPTGTEAFF
j_call: TRBJ1-1; d_call: NA; clone_size: few; v_call: TRBV5-1; cdr3_nt: TGCGCCAGCAGCTTGGATTGGGGCGGGGGAATGAACACTGAAGCTTTCTTT; cdr3_aa: CASSLDWGGGMNTEAFF
j_call: TRBJ2-5; d_call: NA; clone_size: few; v_call: TRBV7-9; cdr3_nt: TGTGCCAGCAGCTTAGCTGGCTGGGAGACCCAGTACTTC; cdr3_aa: CASSLAGWETQYF
j_call: TRBJ2-5; d_call: NA; clone_size: NA; v_call: TRBV24-1; cdr3_nt: TGTGCCACCAGTGATTTCCCTCGGGAGACCCAGTACTTC; cdr3_aa: CATSDFPRETQYF
j_call: TRBJ2-6; d_call: NA; clone_size: NA; v_call: TRBV15; cdr3_nt: TGTGCCACCAGCAGGCGGGTAGTCCTCGGAGGGGCCAACGTCCTGACTTTC; cdr3_aa: CATSRRVVLGGANVLTF
j_call: TRBJ1-1; d_call: NA; clone_size: NA; v_call: TRBV6-2/TRBV6-3; cdr3_nt: TGTGCCAGTTATCGGGGGTACACTGAAGCTTTCTTT; cdr3_aa: CASYRGYTEAFF
j_call: TRBJ2-3; d_call: TRBD1; clone_size: few; v_call: TRBV7-3; cdr3_nt: TGTGCCAGCAGCTTATCAGGGGGCCAGGCAGATACGCAGTATTTT; cdr3_aa: CASSLSGGQADTQYF
j_call: TRBJ2-6; d_call: TRBD2; clone_size: NA; v_call: TRBV12-3/TRBV12-4; cdr3_nt: TGTGCCAGCAGTTTAGTGAGCGGGGGGGCCTCTGGGGCCAACGTCCTGACTTTC; cdr3_aa: CASSLVSGGASGANVLTF
j_call: TRBJ2-2; d_call: NA; clone_size: NA; v_call: TRBV4-1; cdr3_nt: TGCGCCAGCAGCCTCCGGGACACGAACACCGGGGAGCTGTTTTTT; cdr3_aa: CASSLRDTNTGELFF
j_call: TRBJ2-1; d_call: NA; clone_size: many; v_call: TRBV5-1; cdr3_nt: TGCGCCAGCAGCTTGTCTGCCGGCGACGATGAGCAGTTCTTC; cdr3_aa: CASSLSAGDDEQFF
j_call: TRBJ2-7; d_call: NA; clone_size: many; v_call: TRBV12-3/TRBV12-4; cdr3_nt: TGTGCCAGCAGTCATATCGAAGACTACGAGCAGTACTTC; cdr3_aa: CASSHIEDYEQYF
j_call: TRBJ2-1; d_call: NA; clone_size: many; v_call: TRBV5-1; cdr3_nt: TGCGCCAGCAGCCAAGAACTCGTATACAATGAGCAGTTCTTC; cdr3_aa: CASSQELVYNEQFF
j_call: TRBJ1-1; d_call: NA; clone_size: few; v_call: TRBV20-1; cdr3_nt: TGCAGTGCTCATGGGACCGAGAACACTGAAGCTTTCTTT; cdr3_aa: CSAHGTENTEAFF
j_call: TRBJ1-1; d_call: NA; clone_size: NA; v_call: TRBV7-6; cdr3_nt: TGTGCCAGCAGCTTAGAACGGGGTGAAGCTTTCTTT; cdr3_aa: CASSLERGEAFF
j_call: TRBJ2-3; d_call: NA; clone_size: NA; v_call: TRBV5-4; cdr3_nt: TGTGCCAGCAGCTTGCCTCTGGTCCCAGATACGCAGTATTTT; cdr3_aa: CASSLPLVPDTQYF
j_call: TRBJ1-4; d_call: NA; clone_size: NA; v_call: TRBV5-1; cdr3_nt: TGCGCCAGCCGGGCCGGGGGAACTAATGAAAAACTGTTTTTT; cdr3_aa: CASRAGGTNEKLFF
j_call: TRBJ2-7; d_call: TRBD1; clone_size: few; v_call: TRBV4-3; cdr3_nt: TGCGCCAGCAGCCAAAGACAGGGGGCCTACGAGCAGTACTTC; cdr3_aa: CASSQRQGAYEQYF
j_call: TRBJ1-1; d_call: TRBD1; clone_size: few; v_call: TRBV7-2; cdr3_nt: TGTGCCAGCAGGCAGGGGGCTTGGACTGAAGCTTTCTTT; cdr3_aa: CASRQGAWTEAFF
j_call: TRBJ1-3; d_call: NA; clone_size: NA; v_call: TRBV9; cdr3_nt: TGTGCCAGCAGCGTAGCAGGGTCGAACTCTGGAAACACCATATATTTT; cdr3_aa: CASSVAGSNSGNTIYF
j_call: TRBJ1-1; d_call: NA; clone_size: few; v_call: TRBV6-1; cdr3_nt: TGTGCCAGCACCAGCCGGGGGGCTGGGGCTGAAGCTTTCTTT; cdr3_aa: CASTSRGAGAEAFF
j_call: TRBJ2-5; d_call: NA; clone_size: few; v_call: TRBV4-1; cdr3_nt: TGCGCCAGCAGCCAAAGTGGGTTTATCTCTAGCGCCGAGACCCAGTACTTC; cdr3_aa: CASSQSGFISSAETQYF
j_call: TRBJ2-5; d_call: TRBD1; clone_size: NA; v_call: TRBV11-2; cdr3_nt: TGTGCCAGCAGCTTGGGACAGTACCAAGAGACCCAGTACTTC; cdr3_aa: CASSLGQYQETQYF
j_call: TRBJ1-6; d_call: TRBD1; clone_size: NA; v_call: TRBV12-5; cdr3_nt: TGTGCTAGTGGTTTGAGGGACAGCCCCAATTCACCCCTCCACTTT; cdr3_aa: CASGLRDSPNSPLHF
j_call: TRBJ2-5; d_call: NA; clone_size: few; v_call: TRBV6-2/TRBV6-3; cdr3_nt: TGTGCCAGCACCAAGACTTGGAGCCAAGAGACCCAGTACTTC; cdr3_aa: CASTKTWSQETQYF
j_call: TRBJ2-7; d_call: TRBD1; clone_size: few; v_call: TRBV7-9; cdr3_nt: TGTGCCAGCAGCTCAAAGCAGGGGGTCACCTCCTACGAGCAGTACTTC; cdr3_aa: CASSSKQGVTSYEQYF
j_call: TRBJ2-3; d_call: NA; clone_size: NA; v_call: TRBV6-2/TRBV6-3; cdr3_nt: TGTGCCAGCAGGCTAGCAATCACAGATACGCAGTATTTT; cdr3_aa: CASRLAITDTQYF
j_call: TRBJ2-1; d_call: NA; clone_size: few; v_call: TRBV10-3; cdr3_nt: TGTGCCATCAGTGAGGTACAGTCTTCCTACAATGAGCAGTTCTTC; cdr3_aa: CAISEVQSSYNEQFF
j_call: TRBJ2-5; d_call: NA; clone_size: NA; v_call: TRBV3-1; cdr3_nt: TGTGCCAGCAGCCACTTAGGACCGCAAGAGACCCAGTACTTC; cdr3_aa: CASSHLGPQETQYF
j_call: TRBJ2-5; d_call: NA; clone_size: NA; v_call: TRBV15; cdr3_nt: TGTGCCACCAGCAGAGACGGACAGAGACAGACCCAGTACTTC; cdr3_aa: CATSRDGQRQTQYF
j_call: TRBJ2-2; d_call: TRBD2; clone_size: few; v_call: TRBV4-2; cdr3_nt: TGTGCCAGCAGCCAAGATGGCGGGGGGCGGACCGGGGAGCTGTTTTTT; cdr3_aa: CASSQDGGGRTGELFF
j_call: TRBJ1-2; d_call: TRBD1; clone_size: few; v_call: TRBV7-6; cdr3_nt: TGTGCCAGCAGCCCTAGGACAGGGTGGGATGGCTACACCTTC; cdr3_aa: CASSPRTGWDGYTF
j_call: TRBJ2-7; d_call: NA; clone_size: many; v_call: TRBV12-3/TRBV12-4; cdr3_nt: TGTGCCAGCAGTTTATGGCCTATGGTTCCCCTTCCCGGGAAGAATTACGAGCAGTACTTC; cdr3_aa: CASSLWPMVPLPGKNYEQYF
j_call: TRBJ1-1; d_call: NA; clone_size: NA; v_call: TRBV12-3/TRBV12-4; cdr3_nt: TGTGCCAGCAGTTTATGGGAGGGCACTGAAGCTTTCTTT; cdr3_aa: CASSLWEGTEAFF
j_call: TRBJ2-6; d_call: NA; clone_size: NA; v_call: TRBV20-1; cdr3_nt: TGCAGTGCTAGAGATCCGAGTGGGGCCAACGTCCTGACTTTC; cdr3_aa: CSARDPSGANVLTF
j_call: TRBJ1-6; d_call: NA; clone_size: NA; v_call: TRBV7-2; cdr3_nt: TGTGCCAGCAGCTTAGGTTGGGGGAATTCACCCCTCCACTTT; cdr3_aa: CASSLGWGNSPLHF
j_call: TRBJ2-3; d_call: NA; clone_size: few; v_call: TRBV25-1; cdr3_nt: TGTGCCAGCAGGTCCGCCGGGGACACGCAGTATTTT; cdr3_aa: CASRSAGDTQYF
j_call: TRBJ2-3; d_call: TRBD2; clone_size: NA; v_call: TRBV5-1; cdr3_nt: TGCGCCAGCAGCTGGGGACTAGCACGGACAGATACGCAGTATTTT; cdr3_aa: CASSWGLARTDTQYF
j_call: TRBJ2-5; d_call: NA; clone_size: few; v_call: TRBV6-5; cdr3_nt: TGTGCCAGCAGTTACGGGCAGTTCCAAGAGACCCAGTACTTC; cdr3_aa: CASSYGQFQETQYF
j_call: TRBJ1-1; d_call: TRBD1; clone_size: few; v_call: TRBV12-3/TRBV12-4; cdr3_nt: TGTGCCAGCAGTTGGGACAGGGGTTCCACTGAAGCTTTCTTT; cdr3_aa: CASSWDRGSTEAFF
j_call: TRBJ1-3; d_call: NA; clone_size: NA; v_call: TRBV27; cdr3_nt: TGTGCCAGCAGAGCCGCAGGGGCAAGTTGGGACACCATATATTTT; cdr3_aa: CASRAAGASWDTIYF
j_call: TRBJ2-2; d_call: NA; clone_size: few; v_call: TRBV4-1; cdr3_nt: TGCGCCAGCAGCCACCGGACAGATAACACCGGGGAGCTGTTTTTT; cdr3_aa: CASSHRTDNTGELFF
j_call: TRBJ2-5; d_call: NA; clone_size: few; v_call: TRBV4-2; cdr3_nt: TGTGCCAGCAGCCAAGCACGCGGCGCGGAGACCCAGTACTTC; cdr3_aa: CASSQARGAETQYF
j_call: TRBJ2-1; d_call: NA; clone_size: many; v_call: TRBV7-3; cdr3_nt: TGTGCCAGCAGCTTAACGGCAGGGGATGAGCAGTTCTTC; cdr3_aa: CASSLTAGDEQFF
j_call: TRBJ2-2; d_call: NA; clone_size: NA; v_call: TRBV9; cdr3_nt: TGTGCCAGCAGCGTAGAGTTCCTGCCCAGGGTCGCCGGGGAGCTGTTTTTT; cdr3_aa: CASSVEFLPRVAGELFF